This note documents a single T cell receptor (beta chain) sequence. Its matching antigen is unknown. CDR3 length: 13 residues. Germline values: CDR1 MGHRA, CDR2 YSYEKL. Trimming stripped 4 bases from V and 4 bases from J, with 9 bases between. The assay was run at deep level. Investigators spread the genomic DNA of each subset evenly over several immunoSEQ plates. The protocol was immunoSEQ multiplex PCR, while the TCRdb copy is restricted to in-frame clones and leaves out a portion. The sample holds about 1.5 million clones, more than 95% seen once. The data were taken from a study of shared clonotypes between healthy human individuals. General study findings and limits: Compared with clonotypes that all four donors shared, non-shared clonotypes had lower generation probabilities.

The donor cohort consisted entirely of Caucasian adults residing in Nashville, Tennessee. The sample consisted of naive CD4+ T cells sorted from blood. Subset in this sample: CD45RA+ positively selected. V gene TRBV4-1 combines with J gene TRBJ2-3; a possible D gene is TRBD1 (5 bases). This TCR came from a man in his thirties or forties in good health. For the CDR3, the DNA is TGCGCCAGCAGCCTTACAGGCGCAGATACGCAGTATTTT. Its protein is CASSLTGADTQYF.